The present entry profiles one T cell receptor beta chain with its context. Its antigen is still unknown. This sample was taken from a study of CD8+ T cells in alopecia areata. The study's findings and limits: For lesional scalp, especially alopecia totalis/universalis, clonality was higher than in normal scalp.

Germline CDR1 and CDR2: GTSNPN and SVGIG (reference sequence). J was trimmed by 4 bases and V by 2 bases; bases with no gene match: 14. This CDR3 has 18 residues. Extraction and reverse transcription of RNA yielded cDNA as the sequencing template. Measured with immunoSEQ multiplex PCR; TCRdb has only the in-frame clones, and not every one. The sample consists of roughly 13,000 clones, roughly three fifths of them appearing once. It was for roughly five patients that CD4+ cells were sorted into CD25+CD127- cells. Punch biopsies of lesional scalp, plus peripheral blood, were taken from alopecia areata patients. The researchers isolated CD4+ and CD8+ T cells from PBMCs by sorting.

The chain uses TRBV30 and TRBJ1-4; 9 bases align to TRBD1. The sample comprised CD4+ Tregs sorted from blood. This receptor was identified in a human donor with alopecia areata. The CDR3 protein is CAWSSTTEMGQGNEKLFF. The CDR3 region has the DNA TGTGCCTGGAGTAGCACGACAGAGATGGGACAGGGTAATGAAAAACTGTTTTTT. Full variable domain (rest looked up from reference TRBV30 and TRBJ1-4): SQTIHQWPATLVQPVGSPLSLECTVEGTSNPNLYWYRQAAGRGLQLLFYSVGIGQISSEVPQNLSASRPQDRQFILSSKKLLLSDSGFYLCAWSSTTEMGQGNEKLFFGSGTQLSVL.